Presented here are 27 T cell receptor beta chains from one specimen sequenced in a study of blood T cell repertoires in COVID-19. TCRdb's table, derived via immunoSEQ multiplex PCR, lists solely in-frame clones and lacks some. The profile shows over 250,000 clones, 70% to 85% of them singletons. What was sequenced was peripheral blood. These receptor sequences come from an elderly woman with acute or convalescent COVID-19.

The V call is TRBV5-1, the J call TRBJ2-7, with 8 bases identical to TRBD2. The trim removed 4 bases at V and 0 bases at J, leaving 9 bases unmatched. CDR1 and CDR2 (germline): SGHRS, YFSETQ. This CDR3 comprises 16 residues. The DNA of the CDR3 is TGCGCCAGCAGCCTGAATAGCGGGAAGAGCTCCTACGAGCAGTACTTC. As protein: CASSLNSGKSSYEQYF.

The J gene is TRBJ1-4, the V gene TRBV6-5; TRBD1 agrees at 9 bases. Per germline, CDR1 MNHEY and CDR2 SVGAGI. The CDR3 spans 15 residues. V shed 6 bases and J 8 bases; nucleotides not matched to a gene: 10. CDR3 residues: CASRSGQGLSEKLFF. CDR3 DNA: TGTGCCAGCAGATCAGGACAGGGGTTGAGCGAAAAACTGTTTTTT.

The chain recombines TRBV6-5 with TRBJ1-1; possibly TRBD1 for D (6 bases). This CDR3 has 15 amino acids. CDR1 and CDR2 from the germline V gene are MNHEY and SVGAGI. Deletions cut 9 bases from V and 1 base from J, with 18 bases between. CDR3 sequence: CASKKPGHQNTEAFF. DNA for the CDR3: TGTGCCAGTAAAAAACCGGGACATCAGAACACTGAAGCTTTCTTT.

This chain connects TRBV6-5 to TRBJ1-1; no reliable D call. V was cut by 0 bases and J by 0 bases, with 8 bases left in between. There are 15 residues in the CDR3. CDR1 and CDR2 from the germline V gene are MNHEY and SVGAGI. Here the CDR3 reads CASSYSWQMNTEAFF. The CDR3 DNA reads as TGTGCCAGCAGTTACTCGTGGCAGATGAACACTGAAGCTTTCTTT.

This chain links TRBV5-1 with TRBJ1-6, with 11 bases fitting TRBD1. The V gene end was trimmed by 1 base and the J gene end by 5 bases; junction bases not matched to a gene: 2. The germline gives CDR1 SGHRS, CDR2 YFSETQ. The CDR3 consists of 16 residues. CDR3 protein: CASSLTGQGDNSPLHF. The DNA for the CDR3 is TGCGCCAGCAGCTTGACGGGACAGGGGGATAATTCACCCCTCCACTTT.

V is TRBV6-6 and J is TRBJ1-5; the match to TRBD1 covers 9 bases. Germline lookup yields CDR1 MNHNY and CDR2 SVGAGI (reference sequence). The CDR3 has 16 amino acids. The ends lost 2 bases at V and 4 bases at J; junction bases unmatched: 6. This chain's CDR3 is CASSYNRGRGNQPQHF. Here the CDR3 DNA reads TGTGCCAGCAGTTACAACAGGGGGCGCGGGAATCAGCCCCAGCATTTT.

The rearrangement joins TRBV12-3 or TRBV12-4 to TRBJ2-2, with 11 bases matching TRBD1. V trimming: 10 bases; J trimming: 7 bases; junction bases outside the gene matches: 5. The CDR3 sequence is 13 residues long. The CDR3: CATRDRGVGELFF. In DNA, the CDR3 is TGTGCCACCAGGGACAGGGGGGTCGGGGAGCTGTTTTTT.

The CDR3 DNA sequence: TGTGCCAGCAGCCATTGGGACAGACCCTACGAGCAGTACTTC. Encoded protein: CASSHWDRPYEQYF. This chain joins TRBV3-1 (or the pseudogene TRBV3-2) and TRBJ2-7, with 7 bases fitting TRBD1. The CDR3 loop spans 14 amino acids. Germline V gene data show CDR1 as LGHDT and CDR2 as YNNKEL (reference sequence). Losses at the gene ends were 3 bases for V and 2 bases for J; bases not matched to a gene: 4.

The chain has TRBV9 and TRBJ1-6; D is uncertain. V lost 5 bases and J lost 10, with 16 bases in between. This CDR3 comprises 14 residues. Germline-derived CDR1 and CDR2 are SGDLS and YYNGEE. CDR3 residues: CASSPGLEGSPLHF. The CDR3 nucleotides read TGTGCCAGCAGTCCAGGCTTAGAGGGATCACCCCTCCACTTT.

The gene calls are TRBV12-1 and TRBJ2-7; TRBD2 reflects the table's D call only, with no check against the DNA. TRBV12-1 counts as a pseudogene. The CDR3 spans 12 residues. CDR3 coding DNA: TGTGCCAGCAGCCCCCGTACTAGCGAGCAGTACTTC. Translated: CASSPRTSEQYF.

This chain links TRBV3-1 (or the pseudogene TRBV3-2) with TRBJ2-1; 12 bases fit TRBD1. With V trimmed by 6 bases and J by 6 bases, 12 bases remained unmatched. Germline lookup yields CDR1 LGHDT and CDR2 YNNKEL (reference sequence). The CDR3 contains 17 residues. The DNA of the CDR3 is TGTGCCAGCAGTCCTCTTTGGGGACAGGGGGCGCGCAATGAGCAGTTCTTC. Translating gives CASSPLWGQGARNEQFF.

This chain connects TRBV10-2 to TRBJ1-5; the match to TRBD1 covers 8 bases. The V gene end was trimmed by 5 bases and the J gene end by 7 bases; junction bases not matched to a gene: 7. There are 14 residues in the CDR3. CDR1 and CDR2 from the germline V gene are WSHSY and SAAADI. As DNA, the CDR3 is TGCGCCAGCAGTCCAGACAGGGGAAGACAGCCCCAGCATTTT. Its protein product is CASSPDRGRQPQHF.

This chain connects TRBV15 to TRBJ1-2, with 12 positions matching TRBD1. Germline assignment: CDR1 LNHNV and CDR2 YYDKDF (reference sequence). Trimming cost V 1 base and J 2 bases; bases outside gene matches: 8. This CDR3 comprises 18 residues. CDR3 loop: CATSRGGTGGLENYGYTF. The CDR3 DNA reads TGTGCCACCAGCAGAGGTGGGACAGGGGGCTTAGAAAACTATGGCTACACCTTC.

The rearrangement joins TRBV29-1 to TRBJ2-7; D may be TRBD2 (5 bases). CDR3 size: 11 residues. Germline loops: CDR1 SQVTM, CDR2 ANQGSEA. Deletions cut 6 bases from V and 3 bases from J, with 9 bases between. In DNA, the CDR3 is TGCAGCGTGGGGAGCGGCTACGAGCAGTACTTC. Translated, it gives CSVGSGYEQYF.

This clone showed up many times. The chain is built from TRBV3-1 (or the pseudogene TRBV3-2) and TRBJ2-7, with a weak D call TRBD2 (6 bases). Germline CDR1 is LGHDT and CDR2 is YNNKEL (reference sequence). V lost 4 bases, J lost 2 bases, and 9 bases lay in between. This CDR3 is built from 13 residues. CDR3 nucleotides: TGTGCCAGCAGCCGCACTAGCACCTACGAGCAGTACTTC. Encoded protein: CASSRTSTYEQYF.

The CDR3 sequence: CASSIGVATGRSADTQYF. The CDR3 region has the DNA TGTGCCAGTAGTATAGGGGTGGCGACAGGGAGATCAGCAGATACGCAGTATTTT. J is TRBJ2-3 and V is TRBV19; 7 bases fit TRBD1. The V gene's germline CDR1 is LNHDA and CDR2 SQIVND (reference sequence). The CDR3 spans 18 residues. J lost 4 bases, V lost 1 base, and 14 bases had no gene match.

The rearrangement links TRBV6-4 to TRBJ2-5; D may be TRBD2 (5 bases). V lost 3 bases to trimming and J lost 2 bases, with 13 bases between them. The CDR3 loop spans 15 amino acids. The V gene's germline CDR1 is MRHNA and CDR2 SNTAGT. CDR3 nucleotide sequence: TGTGCCAGCAGTGAACTGGAAACTAGACAAGAGACCCAGTACTTC. Translated, it gives CASSELETRQETQYF.

V gene TRBV19 combines with J gene TRBJ1-1, with D tentatively TRBD1 (5 bases). There are 13 residues in the CDR3. Germline V gene lookup returns CDR1 LNHDA and CDR2 SQIVND (reference sequence). The germline V and J ends were trimmed by 5 bases and 4 bases, with 11 bases remaining between them. CDR3 amino acids: CASSRRDGTEAFF. CDR3 DNA: TGTGCCAGTAGTCGGAGGGACGGCACTGAAGCTTTCTTT.

This clone has just a few counts. The chain recombines TRBV2 with TRBJ2-2; D may be TRBD1 (5 bases). Trimming took off 5 bases at V and 4 bases at J, with 14 bases between the two ends. Germline V gives CDR1 SNHLY, CDR2 FYNNEI. This CDR3 region has 15 residues. CDR3 bases: TGTGCCAGCAGTAAGGGGAACAGAGTCACCGGGGAGCTGTTTTTT. Translating gives CASSKGNRVTGELFF.

J is TRBJ1-4 and V is TRBV21-1; TRBD1 is the table's D call and was not checked against the DNA. TRBV21-1 is reported as a pseudogene. The CDR3 is 19 amino acids. The CDR3 DNA sequence: TGTGCCAGCAGCCAGCCTGAGTCGAGGACAGACTTTGCTAATGAAAAACTGTTTTTT. Protein sequence: CASSQPESRTDFANEKLFF.

The chain uses TRBV6-5 and TRBJ1-2; D perhaps matches TRBD1 (6 bases). The CDR3 runs to 15 residues. Germline loops: CDR1 MNHEY, CDR2 SVGAGI. V lost 0 bases, J lost 6 bases, and 14 bases lay in between. CDR3 sequence (DNA): TGTGCCAGCAGTTACTCTGGGGCATACAGGGATGGCTACACCTTC. This codes for CASSYSGAYRDGYTF.

This sequence joins TRBV12-3 or TRBV12-4 and TRBJ2-1, with TRBD2 identical over 8 bases. CDR3 length: 12 amino acids. V lost 7 bases to trimming and J lost 8 bases; unmatched junction nucleotides: 4. The CDR3 DNA follows: TGTGCCAGCACCCGGGAGGGACATGAGCAGTTCTTC. It encodes CASTREGHEQFF.

This clone was recorded only once. The rearrangement uses TRBV27 and TRBJ2-7, with D perhaps matching TRBD1 (5 bases). This CDR3 contains 16 residues. V shed 4 bases and J shed 6 bases, with 22 bases lying between them. Germline V CDR1 and CDR2: MNHEY, SMNVEV (reference sequence). CDR3 in amino acids: CASSSDHYGMGLEQYF. The CDR3 DNA reads TGTGCCAGCAGTTCGGACCATTATGGCATGGGGCTCGAGCAGTACTTC.

V is TRBV18 and J is TRBJ1-5; TRBD1 aligns across 7 bases. The ends lost 5 bases at V and 1 base at J; junction bases unmatched: 2. This CDR3 region has 14 residues. Looked up from germline, CDR1 is KGHSH and CDR2 is LQKENI. CDR3 protein: CASSSGQSNQPQHF. In DNA, the CDR3 is TGTGCCAGCTCATCGGGACAGAGCAATCAGCCCCAGCATTTT. Full variable domain (outside the CDR3, taken from reference TRBV18 and TRBJ1-5): NAGVMQNPRHLVRRRGQEARLRCSPMKGHSHVYWYRQLPEEGLKFMVYLQKENIIDESGMPKERFSAEFPKEGPSILRIQQVVRGDSAAYFCASSSGQSNQPQHFGDGTRLSIL.

This clone showed up just once. This chain uses TRBV18 with TRBJ1-2; D call uncertain. CDR3 length equals 15 residues. The ends were cut back, 0 bases at V and 4 bases at J, with 12 bases in the middle. Germline assignment: CDR1 KGHSH and CDR2 LQKENI. CDR3 in DNA: TGTGCCAGCTCACCACCGGGTGTACGGGTCTATGGCTACACCTTC. As protein: CASSPPGVRVYGYTF.

The DNA for the CDR3 is TGCGCCAGCAGTACCGGGACTAGCGGTTACAATGAGCAGTTCTTC. Translated, it gives CASSTGTSGYNEQFF. The chain recombines TRBV10-1 with TRBJ2-1; TRBD2 agrees at 11 bases. The CDR3 contains 15 residues. Losses at the gene ends were 5 bases for V and 4 bases for J; bases not matched to a gene: 4. In germline, CDR1 is WNHNN, CDR2 SYGVQD (reference sequence).

This clone was seen a few times. Other DNA sequences in this specimen translate into the identical CDR3. CDR3 amino acids: CASSLGRGEKLFF. The CDR3 DNA follows: TGCGCCAGCAGCTTGGGTCGGGGTGAAAAACTGTTTTTT. The V call is TRBV5-1, the J call TRBJ1-4; D not resolved. Germline assignment: CDR1 SGHRS and CDR2 YFSETQ. V lost 0 bases and J 7 bases, leaving 7 bases between the germline ends. This CDR3 is 13 amino acids long.